The rows below give T cell receptor beta chains drawn from one sample of a study of shared clonotypes between healthy human individuals. Here immunoSEQ multiplex PCR was the method, and the copy in TCRdb shows in-frame clones only, minus some. The sample includes some 240,000 clones, 60% to 70% of them seen just once. The sample was memory CD4+ T cells sorted from blood. These receptors all stem from a man aged 30-40 years in good health. Each CDR3 is given with its conserved first and last residue. The D gene is left open where the match is weak. A clone size is listed for some rows: how often the clone was seen (once, few, many), or a class if it is expanded.

v_call,clone_size,j_call,d_call,cdr3_aa,cdr3_nt
TRBV6-5,few,TRBJ2-7,.,CASSYSGQGGYEQYF,TGTGCCAGCAGTTACTCAGGGCAGGGGGGCTACGAGCAGTACTTC
TRBV29-1,.,TRBJ2-2,TRBD2,CSASRGSGAGELFF,TGCAGCGCAAGTCGCGGGAGTGGGGCCGGGGAGCTGTTTTTT
TRBV5-1,.,TRBJ2-7,TRBD1,CASSLQGASYEQYF,TGCGCCAGCAGCTTACAGGGGGCTAGCTACGAGCAGTACTTC
TRBV7-1,.,TRBJ2-7,.,CASTPMGQWREQYF,TGTGCCAGCACCCCAATGGGACAATGGAGAGAGCAGTACTTC
TRBV27,.,TRBJ2-7,.,CASRPPTLGPQYF,TGTGCCAGCAGGCCCCCTACGTTGGGTCCTCAGTACTTC
TRBV30,.,TRBJ1-5,TRBD1,CAWSVRTGGYQPQHF,TGTGCCTGGAGTGTAAGGACAGGGGGCTATCAGCCCCAGCATTTT
TRBV2,.,TRBJ1-5,.,CASRGQPVSNQPQHF,TGTGCCAGCCGAGGCCAGCCAGTTAGCAATCAGCCCCAGCATTTT
TRBV11-2,.,TRBJ2-1,.,CASSQRLLDGNEQFF,TGTGCCAGCAGCCAGAGGCTTCTAGACGGGAATGAGCAGTTCTTC
TRBV19,.,TRBJ1-2,.,CASSIEGDYGYTF,TGTGCCAGTAGTATTGAGGGGGACTATGGCTACACCTTC
TRBV7-8,.,TRBJ2-3,TRBD2,CASSFTSGRPADTQYF,TGTGCCAGCAGCTTTACTAGCGGGAGACCCGCAGATACGCAGTATTTT
TRBV9,.,TRBJ1-3,TRBD1,CASSVGSGTGISGNTIYF,TGTGCCAGCAGCGTAGGGTCCGGGACAGGGATCTCTGGAAACACCATATATTTT
TRBV6-5,.,TRBJ2-7,.,CASSYGGSYEQYF,TGTGCCAGCAGTTACGGGGGCAGTTACGAGCAGTACTTC
TRBV18,.,TRBJ1-1,.,CASSPSQGPTSVTEAFF,TGTGCCAGCTCACCGAGTCAGGGCCCCACAAGTGTCACTGAAGCTTTCTTT
TRBV29-1,.,TRBJ2-3,TRBD2,CSARSGVTDTQYF,TGCAGCGCCCGAAGCGGGGTCACAGATACGCAGTATTTT
TRBV5-6,.,TRBJ2-1,TRBD2,CASSHTSQREFANEQFF,TGTGCCAGCAGCCATACCTCGCAGCGGGAGTTCGCTAATGAGCAGTTCTTC
TRBV28,.,TRBJ1-2,.,CASSLSSAYGYTF,TGTGCCAGCAGTTTGTCTAGTGCGTATGGCTACACCTTC
TRBV5-1,.,TRBJ2-5,TRBD2,CASSLMGLAGEETQYF,TGCGCCAGCAGCCTAATGGGACTAGCGGGGGAAGAGACCCAGTACTTC
TRBV11-2,few,TRBJ2-7,.,CASSLLESDEQYF,TGTGCCAGCAGCTTATTAGAATCGGACGAGCAGTACTTC
TRBV10-2,.,TRBJ2-1,.,CASRKGGGSSYNEQFF,TGCGCCAGCAGGAAAGGAGGGGGGAGCTCCTACAATGAGCAGTTCTTC
TRBV11-2,once,TRBJ1-5,.,CASSYGQNQPQHF,TGTGCCAGCAGCTACGGACAGAATCAGCCCCAGCATTTT
TRBV10-3,.,TRBJ1-1,.,CAIRTGGDTEAFF,TGTGCCATCAGAACAGGTGGTGACACTGAAGCTTTCTTT
TRBV14,few,TRBJ2-1,TRBD2,CASRGGSSYNEQFF,TGTGCCAGCCGCGGCGGGAGCTCCTACAATGAGCAGTTCTTC
TRBV29-1,.,TRBJ2-5,.,CSVTEGEETQYF,TGCAGCGTTACTGAGGGAGAAGAGACCCAGTACTTC
TRBV7-9,few,TRBJ2-3,TRBD1,CASSFGQGSTDTQYF,TGTGCCAGCAGCTTCGGACAGGGGAGCACAGATACGCAGTATTTT
TRBV6-1,.,TRBJ2-1,TRBD2,CASSESPTSGRYNEQFF,TGTGCCAGCAGTGAAAGCCCGACTAGCGGGAGATACAATGAGCAGTTCTTC
TRBV7-2,.,TRBJ1-2,.,CASSLGTDYYGYTF,TGTGCCAGCAGCTTAGGGACGGATTACTATGGCTACACCTTC
TRBV7-2,.,TRBJ2-2,.,CASSLALPGPTNTGELFF,TGTGCCAGCAGCTTAGCGCTCCCAGGTCCCACGAACACCGGGGAGCTGTTTTTT
TRBV28,.,TRBJ2-7,.,CASSGWGSGRYF,TGTGCCAGCAGTGGGTGGGGCTCCGGACGGTACTTC
TRBV9,.,TRBJ2-5,TRBD2,CASSVSPLGLAGETQYF,TGTGCCAGCAGCGTGAGCCCTTTGGGACTAGCAGGAGAGACCCAGTACTTC
TRBV4-2,.,TRBJ1-4,.,CASSQSGGHEKLFF,TGTGCCAGCAGCCAGAGCGGGGGTCATGAAAAACTGTTTTTT
TRBV12-5,.,TRBJ2-3,TRBD1,CASGGQGHTDTQYF,TGTGCTAGTGGGGGACAGGGCCACACAGATACGCAGTATTTT
TRBV5-6,.,TRBJ1-3,.,CASSRDRGNTIYF,TGTGCCAGCAGTCGAGACAGGGGAAACACCATATATTTT
TRBV25-1,.,TRBJ2-3,TRBD2,CASSEASGRSTDTQYF,TGTGCCAGCAGTGAGGCTAGCGGGAGGTCCACAGATACGCAGTATTTT
TRBV2,.,TRBJ2-7,TRBD1,CASSQGATMAYEQYF,TGTGCCAGCAGCCAGGGGGCCACCATGGCCTACGAGCAGTACTTC
TRBV7-2,once,TRBJ2-2,.,CASSVSGFSPKELFF,TGTGCCAGCAGCGTTAGCGGTTTCTCTCCGAAGGAGCTGTTTTTT
TRBV9,few,TRBJ2-1,.,CASSQGAEATQFF,TGTGCCAGCAGCCAGGGCGCCGAGGCCACGCAGTTCTTC
TRBV19,.,TRBJ2-1,.,CASSGPRYNEQFF,TGTGCCAGTAGCGGACCAAGGTACAATGAGCAGTTCTTC
TRBV29-1,.,TRBJ2-1,TRBD1,CSVYFRDRGLEKQFF,TGCAGCGTTTACTTCCGGGACAGGGGGCTAGAAAAGCAGTTCTTC
TRBV5-4,few,TRBJ2-5,.,CASSLGTYQETQYF,TGTGCCAGCAGCTTGGGGACCTACCAAGAGACCCAGTACTTC
TRBV6-5,many,TRBJ1-5,TRBD1,CASRRTGGNQPQHF,TGTGCCAGCAGACGGACAGGGGGCAATCAGCCCCAGCATTTT
TRBV7-9,.,TRBJ1-5,.,CASSSQEFYQPQHF,TGTGCCAGCAGCTCACAGGAGTTTTATCAGCCCCAGCATTTT
TRBV7-9,many,TRBJ2-7,.,CASSLLGQGGHEQYF,TGTGCCAGCAGCTTATTGGGGCAGGGCGGCCACGAGCAGTACTTC
TRBV18,.,TRBJ1-3,.,CASSPGTGGDTIYF,TGTGCCAGCTCACCAGGGACCGGCGGAGACACCATATATTTT
TRBV5-1,.,TRBJ2-5,.,CASTPLSITGQETQYF,TGCGCCAGCACTCCCCTTAGTATCACGGGTCAAGAGACCCAGTACTTC
TRBV5-4,.,TRBJ2-7,TRBD1,CASGLWTGAGEQYF,TGTGCCAGCGGTCTTTGGACAGGGGCGGGGGAGCAGTACTTC
TRBV2,.,TRBJ2-2,.,CARGPRTGELFF,TGTGCCAGGGGGCCTAGGACCGGGGAGCTGTTTTTT
TRBV11-3,.,TRBJ2-5,.,CASSLDGTQYF,TGTGCCAGCAGCTTAGACGGGACCCAGTACTTC
TRBV5-1,.,TRBJ2-7,.,CASTASTAGSYEQYF,TGCGCCAGCACCGCATCAACCGCGGGCTCCTACGAGCAGTACTTC
TRBV19,few,TRBJ2-2,.,CASSPRIRTGELFF,TGTGCCAGTAGTCCCCGTATACGGACCGGGGAGCTGTTTTTT
TRBV11-3,once,TRBJ2-7,.,CASSPKGVGYEQYF,TGTGCCAGCAGTCCGAAGGGGGTCGGCTACGAGCAGTACTTC
TRBV11-3,once,TRBJ2-3,.,CASSSIGEDTQYF,TGTGCCAGCAGCTCTATTGGTGAGGATACGCAGTATTTT
TRBV29-1,few,TRBJ1-4,.,CSVEGVAGSNEKLFF,TGCAGCGTTGAAGGAGTGGCCGGGTCTAATGAAAAACTGTTTTTT
TRBV2,.,TRBJ2-5,.,CASSSGQETQYF,TGTGCCAGCAGTAGCGGCCAAGAGACCCAGTACTTC
TRBV5-1,.,TRBJ2-4,.,CASSLEGAKNIQYF,TGCGCCAGCAGCTTAGAGGGAGCCAAAAACATTCAGTACTTC
TRBV27,few,TRBJ2-2,.,CATSGFTGELFF,TGTGCCACCTCGGGGTTCACCGGGGAGCTGTTTTTT